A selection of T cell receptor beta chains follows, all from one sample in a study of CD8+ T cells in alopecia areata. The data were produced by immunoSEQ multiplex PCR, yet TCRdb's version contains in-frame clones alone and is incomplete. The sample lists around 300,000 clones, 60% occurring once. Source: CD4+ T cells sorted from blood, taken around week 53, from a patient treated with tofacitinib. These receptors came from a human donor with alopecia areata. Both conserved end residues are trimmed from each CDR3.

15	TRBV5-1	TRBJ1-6	ASSLNPGQGQLSPLH
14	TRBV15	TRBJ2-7	ATSRGPGGEGYEQY
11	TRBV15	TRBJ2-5	ATSRSGPETQY
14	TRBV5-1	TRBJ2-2	ASSIRTSGDTGELF
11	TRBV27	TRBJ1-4	ASPGQGTEKLF
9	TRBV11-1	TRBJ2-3	ASSLTGTQY
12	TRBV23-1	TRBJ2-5	ASSQGVPQETQY
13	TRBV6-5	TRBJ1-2	ASSYSGPQDYGYT
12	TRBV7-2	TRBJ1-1	ASSPWQGGTEAF
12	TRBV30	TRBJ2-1	ACFRGQRYNEQF
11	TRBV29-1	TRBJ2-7	SVEKNRVGEQY
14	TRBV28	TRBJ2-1	ASSPGTGPTYNEQF
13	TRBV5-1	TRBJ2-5	ASSVGTAEKETQY
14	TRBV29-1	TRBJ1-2	SVGTGTGVSNYGYT
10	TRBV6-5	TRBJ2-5	ASSYNGETQY
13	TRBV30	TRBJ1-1	AWRARGIWDTEAF
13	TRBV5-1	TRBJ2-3	ASSWGLAGQNTQY
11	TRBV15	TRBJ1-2	ATGRDRAGGYT
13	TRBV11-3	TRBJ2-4	ASSSRPQTKNIQY
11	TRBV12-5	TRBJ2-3	ASGLGHRGTQY
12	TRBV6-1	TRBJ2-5	ASSGSGTEETQY
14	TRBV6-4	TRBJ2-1	ASSDHRGGAVGEQF